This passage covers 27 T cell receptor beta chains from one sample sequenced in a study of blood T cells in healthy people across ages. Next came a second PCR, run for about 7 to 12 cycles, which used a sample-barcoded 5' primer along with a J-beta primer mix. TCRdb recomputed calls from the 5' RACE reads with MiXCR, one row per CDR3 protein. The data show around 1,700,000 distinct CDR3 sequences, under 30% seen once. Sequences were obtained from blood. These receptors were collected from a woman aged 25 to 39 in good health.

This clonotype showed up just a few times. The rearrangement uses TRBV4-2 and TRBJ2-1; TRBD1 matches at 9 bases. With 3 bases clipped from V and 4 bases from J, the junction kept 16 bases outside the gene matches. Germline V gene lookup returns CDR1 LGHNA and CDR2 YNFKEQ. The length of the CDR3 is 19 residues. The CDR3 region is CASSHPGNRDRVGYNEQFF. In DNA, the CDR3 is TGTGCCAGCAGCCATCCCGGGAACCGGGACAGGGTTGGGTACAATGAGCAGTTCTTC.

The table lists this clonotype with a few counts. Written as DNA, the CDR3 is TGCAGCGCCCAAGTGGGGGTTACAAGAGGCTACACCTTC. It encodes CSAQVGVTRGYTF. This chain uses TRBV29-1 with TRBJ1-2; TRBD1 is a possible D gene (5 bases). CDR1 SQVTM and CDR2 ANQGSEA come from the germline V gene. V dropped 7 bases and J dropped 8 bases, with 20 bases sitting between them. This CDR3 spans 13 amino acids.

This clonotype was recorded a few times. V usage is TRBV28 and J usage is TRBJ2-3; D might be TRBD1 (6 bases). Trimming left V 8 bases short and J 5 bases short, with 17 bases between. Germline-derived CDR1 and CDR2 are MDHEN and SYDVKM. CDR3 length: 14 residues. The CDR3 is CASGGGPARDTQYF. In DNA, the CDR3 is TGTGCCAGCGGGGGCGGACCGGCAAGAGATACGCAGTATTTT.

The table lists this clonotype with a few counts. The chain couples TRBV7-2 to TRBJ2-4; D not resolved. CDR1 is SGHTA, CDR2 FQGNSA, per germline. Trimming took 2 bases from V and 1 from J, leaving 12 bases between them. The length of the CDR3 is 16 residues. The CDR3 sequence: CASSLPGWAAKNIQYF. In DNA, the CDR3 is TGTGCCAGCAGCTTACCGGGTTGGGCGGCCAAAAACATTCAGTACTTC.

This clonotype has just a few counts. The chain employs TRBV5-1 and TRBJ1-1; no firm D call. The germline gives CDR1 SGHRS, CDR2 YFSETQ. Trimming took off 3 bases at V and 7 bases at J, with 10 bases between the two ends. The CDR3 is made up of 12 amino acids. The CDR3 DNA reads TGCGCCAGCAGCTCCCTAGGCCTTGAAGCTTTCTTT. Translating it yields CASSSLGLEAFF.

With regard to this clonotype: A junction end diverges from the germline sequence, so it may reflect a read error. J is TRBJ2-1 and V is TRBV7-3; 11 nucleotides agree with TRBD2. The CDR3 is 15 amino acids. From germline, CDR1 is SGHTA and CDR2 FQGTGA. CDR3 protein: CTSSDGTSGINEQFF. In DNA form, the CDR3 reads TGTACCAGCAGCGACGGGACTAGCGGAATCAATGAGCAGTTCTTC.

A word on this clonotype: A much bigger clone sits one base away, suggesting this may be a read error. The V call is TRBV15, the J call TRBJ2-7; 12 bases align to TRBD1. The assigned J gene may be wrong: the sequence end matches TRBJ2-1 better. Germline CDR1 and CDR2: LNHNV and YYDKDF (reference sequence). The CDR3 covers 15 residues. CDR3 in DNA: TGTGCCGCCAGCAGCCTGGGACAGGGGGCGAATGAGCAGTTCTTC. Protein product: CAASSLGQGANEQFF.

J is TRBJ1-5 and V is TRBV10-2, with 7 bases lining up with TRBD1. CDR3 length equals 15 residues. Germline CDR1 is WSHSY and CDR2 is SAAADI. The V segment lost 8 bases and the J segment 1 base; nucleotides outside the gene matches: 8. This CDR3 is CASQATGKSNQPQHF. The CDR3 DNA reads TGCGCCAGCCAAGCGACAGGGAAGAGCAATCAGCCCCAGCATTTT.

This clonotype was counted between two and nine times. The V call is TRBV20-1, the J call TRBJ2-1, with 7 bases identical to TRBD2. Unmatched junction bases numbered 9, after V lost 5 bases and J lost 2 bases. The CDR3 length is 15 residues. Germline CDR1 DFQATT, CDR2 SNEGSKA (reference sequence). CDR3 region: CSAGKAGRAYNEQFF. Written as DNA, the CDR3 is TGCAGTGCTGGAAAAGCGGGACGCGCCTACAATGAGCAGTTCTTC.

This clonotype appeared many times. CDR3 amino acids: CASSLRDRAGANVLTF. Written as DNA, the CDR3 is TGTGCCAGCAGCCTACGAGACAGGGCCGGGGCCAACGTCCTGACTTTC. The chain employs TRBV6-5 and TRBJ2-6, with 7 bases identical to TRBD1. Germline CDR1 MNHEY, CDR2 SVGAGI. V lost 6 bases to trimming and J lost 4 bases; unmatched junction nucleotides: 9. The CDR3 sequence is 16 residues long.

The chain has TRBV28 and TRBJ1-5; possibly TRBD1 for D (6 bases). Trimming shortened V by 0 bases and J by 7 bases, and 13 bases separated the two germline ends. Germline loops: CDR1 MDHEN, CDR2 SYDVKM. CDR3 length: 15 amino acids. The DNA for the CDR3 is TGTGCCAGCAGTTTATGGTTAGGGGGGCGGCAGCCCCAGCATTTT. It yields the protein CASSLWLGGRQPQHF. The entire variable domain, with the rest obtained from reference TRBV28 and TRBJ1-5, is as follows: DVKVTQSSRYLVKRTGEKVFLECVQDMDHENMFWYRQDPGLGLRLIYFSYDVKMKEKGDIPEGYSVSREKKERFSLILESASTNQTSMYLCASSLWLGGRQPQHFGDGTRLSIL.

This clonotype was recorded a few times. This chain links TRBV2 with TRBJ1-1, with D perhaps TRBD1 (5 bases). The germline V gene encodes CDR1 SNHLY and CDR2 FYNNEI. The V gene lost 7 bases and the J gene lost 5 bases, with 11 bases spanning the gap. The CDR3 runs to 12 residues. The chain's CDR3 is CASIRDGTEAFF. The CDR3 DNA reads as TGTGCCAGCATTAGGGACGGAACTGAAGCTTTCTTT.

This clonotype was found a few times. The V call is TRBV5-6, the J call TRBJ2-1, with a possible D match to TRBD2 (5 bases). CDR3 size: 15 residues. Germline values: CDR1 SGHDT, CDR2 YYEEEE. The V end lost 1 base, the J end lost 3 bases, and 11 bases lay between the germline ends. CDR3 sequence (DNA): TGTGCCAGCAGCTTGAGGGTAACTAGCTACAATGAGCAGTTCTTC. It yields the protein CASSLRVTSYNEQFF.

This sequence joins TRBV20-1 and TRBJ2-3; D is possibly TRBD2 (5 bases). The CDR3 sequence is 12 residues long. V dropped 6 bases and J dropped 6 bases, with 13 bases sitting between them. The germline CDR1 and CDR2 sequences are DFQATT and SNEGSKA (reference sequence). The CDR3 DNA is TGCAGTGCAGCCTCCGGACTCGATACGCAGTATTTT. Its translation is CSAASGLDTQYF.

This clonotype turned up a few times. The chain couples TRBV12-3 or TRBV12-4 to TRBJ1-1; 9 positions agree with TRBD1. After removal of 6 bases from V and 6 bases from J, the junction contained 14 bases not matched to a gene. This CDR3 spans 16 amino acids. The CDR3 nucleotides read TGTGCCAGCAGGGATACAGGGGGCACTCATATCGCTGAAGCTTTCTTT. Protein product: CASRDTGGTHIAEAFF.

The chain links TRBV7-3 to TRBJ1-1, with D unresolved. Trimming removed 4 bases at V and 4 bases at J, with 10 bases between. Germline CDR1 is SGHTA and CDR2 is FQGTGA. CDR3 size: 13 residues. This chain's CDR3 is CASSSLDGTEAFF. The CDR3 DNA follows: TGTGCCAGCAGCTCACTGGACGGCACTGAAGCTTTCTTT.

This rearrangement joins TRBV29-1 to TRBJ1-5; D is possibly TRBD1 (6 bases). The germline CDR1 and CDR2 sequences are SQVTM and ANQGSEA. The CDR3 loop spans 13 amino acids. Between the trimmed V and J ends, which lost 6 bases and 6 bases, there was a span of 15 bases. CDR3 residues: CSVTRGLGQPQHF. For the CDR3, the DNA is TGCAGCGTCACCAGGGGTTTGGGTCAGCCCCAGCATTTT.

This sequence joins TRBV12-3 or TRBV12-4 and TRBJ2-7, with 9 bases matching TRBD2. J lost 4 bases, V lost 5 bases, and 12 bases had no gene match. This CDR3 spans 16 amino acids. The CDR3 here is CASSPPATAGGYEQYF. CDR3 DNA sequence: TGTGCCAGCAGTCCCCCGGCAACAGCGGGGGGATACGAGCAGTACTTC.

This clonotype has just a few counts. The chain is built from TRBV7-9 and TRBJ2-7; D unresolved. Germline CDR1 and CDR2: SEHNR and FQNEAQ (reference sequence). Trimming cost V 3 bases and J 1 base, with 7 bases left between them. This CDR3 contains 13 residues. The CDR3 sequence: CASSFLASYEQYF. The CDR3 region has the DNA TGTGCCAGCAGCTTTCTTGCTTCCTACGAGCAGTACTTC.

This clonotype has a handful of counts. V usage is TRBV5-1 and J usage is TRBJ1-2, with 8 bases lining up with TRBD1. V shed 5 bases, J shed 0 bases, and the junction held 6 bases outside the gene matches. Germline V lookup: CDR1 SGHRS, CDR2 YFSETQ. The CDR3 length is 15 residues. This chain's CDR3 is CASRNGQGANYGYTF. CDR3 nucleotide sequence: TGCGCCAGCAGGAACGGACAGGGAGCTAACTATGGCTACACCTTC.

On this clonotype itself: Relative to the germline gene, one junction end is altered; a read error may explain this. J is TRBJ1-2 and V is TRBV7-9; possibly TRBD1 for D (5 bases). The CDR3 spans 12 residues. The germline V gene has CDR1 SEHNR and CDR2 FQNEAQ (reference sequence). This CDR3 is CASSSGLYGHTF. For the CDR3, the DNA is TGTGCCAGCAGCTCGGGACTATATGGCCACACCTTC.

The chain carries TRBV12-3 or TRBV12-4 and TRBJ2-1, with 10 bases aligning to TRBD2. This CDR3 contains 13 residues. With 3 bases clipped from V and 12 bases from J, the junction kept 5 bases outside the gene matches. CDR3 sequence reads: CASSLVGLAVQFF. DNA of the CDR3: TGTGCCAGCAGTTTGGTTGGACTAGCGGTGCAGTTCTTC.

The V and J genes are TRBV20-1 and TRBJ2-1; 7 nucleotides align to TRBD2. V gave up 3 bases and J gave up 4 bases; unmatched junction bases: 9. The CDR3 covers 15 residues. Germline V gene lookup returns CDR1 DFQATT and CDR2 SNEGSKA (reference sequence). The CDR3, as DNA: TGCAGTGCTAGTTCGCCGGGACTAACATACAATGAGCAGTTCTTC. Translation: CSASSPGLTYNEQFF.

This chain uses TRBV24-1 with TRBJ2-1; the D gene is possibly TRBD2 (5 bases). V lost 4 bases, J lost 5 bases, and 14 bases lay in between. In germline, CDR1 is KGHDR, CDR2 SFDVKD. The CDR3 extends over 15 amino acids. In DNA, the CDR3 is TGTGCCACCAGTGACGGACTTCTACCCGACAATGAGCAGTTCTTC. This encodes CATSDGLLPDNEQFF.

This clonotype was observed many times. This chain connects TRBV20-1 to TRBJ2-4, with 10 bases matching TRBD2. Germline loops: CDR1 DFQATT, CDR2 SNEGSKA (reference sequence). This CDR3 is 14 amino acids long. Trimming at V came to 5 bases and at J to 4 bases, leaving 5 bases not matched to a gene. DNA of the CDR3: TGCAGTGCTTTGCGGACTAGCGGTAAAAACATTCAGTACTTC. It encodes CSALRTSGKNIQYF.

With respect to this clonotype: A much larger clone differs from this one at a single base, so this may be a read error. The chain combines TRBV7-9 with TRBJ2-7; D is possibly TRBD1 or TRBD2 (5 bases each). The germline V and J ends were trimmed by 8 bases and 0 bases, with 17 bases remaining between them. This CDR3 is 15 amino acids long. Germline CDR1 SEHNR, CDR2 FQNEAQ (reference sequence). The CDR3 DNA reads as TGTGCCAGCGGCTCGGGGCCCTTAAGCTCCTACGAGCAGTACTTC. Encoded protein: CASGSGPLSSYEQYF.

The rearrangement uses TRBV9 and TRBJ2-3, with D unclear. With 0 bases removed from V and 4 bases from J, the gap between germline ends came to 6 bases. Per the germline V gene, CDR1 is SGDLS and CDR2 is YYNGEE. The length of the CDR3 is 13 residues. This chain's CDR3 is CASSVGFSDTQYF. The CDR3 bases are TGTGCCAGCAGCGTAGGATTCTCAGATACGCAGTATTTT.